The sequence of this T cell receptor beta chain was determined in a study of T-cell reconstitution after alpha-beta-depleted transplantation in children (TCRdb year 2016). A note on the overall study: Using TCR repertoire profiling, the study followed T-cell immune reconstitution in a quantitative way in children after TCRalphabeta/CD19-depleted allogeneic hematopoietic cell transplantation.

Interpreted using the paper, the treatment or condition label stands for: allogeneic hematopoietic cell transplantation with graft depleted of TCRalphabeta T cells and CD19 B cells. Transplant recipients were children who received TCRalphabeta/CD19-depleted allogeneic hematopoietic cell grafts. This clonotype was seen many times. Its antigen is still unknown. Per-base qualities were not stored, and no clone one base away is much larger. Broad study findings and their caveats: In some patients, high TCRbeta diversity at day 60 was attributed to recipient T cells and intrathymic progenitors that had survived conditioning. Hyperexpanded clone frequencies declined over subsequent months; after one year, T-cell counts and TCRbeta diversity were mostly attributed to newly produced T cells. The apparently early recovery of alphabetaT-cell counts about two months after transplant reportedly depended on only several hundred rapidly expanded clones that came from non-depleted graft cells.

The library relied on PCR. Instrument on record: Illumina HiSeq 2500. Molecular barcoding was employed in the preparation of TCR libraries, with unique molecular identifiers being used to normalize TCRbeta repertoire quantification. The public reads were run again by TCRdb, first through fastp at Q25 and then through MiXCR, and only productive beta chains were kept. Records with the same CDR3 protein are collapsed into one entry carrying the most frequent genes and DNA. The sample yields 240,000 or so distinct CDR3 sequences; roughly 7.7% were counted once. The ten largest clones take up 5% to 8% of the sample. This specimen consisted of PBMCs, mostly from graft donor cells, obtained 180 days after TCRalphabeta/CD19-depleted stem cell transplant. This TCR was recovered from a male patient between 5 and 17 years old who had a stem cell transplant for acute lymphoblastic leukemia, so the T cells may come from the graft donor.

The CDR3 protein is CASSFPGVWYF. The base sequence is TGTGCCAGCAGTTTCCCGGGAGTGTGGTATTTT. The chain is encoded by TRBV28 joined to TRBJ2-3, and possibly TRBD2, on 6 matching bases. Measured from the cysteine to the phenylalanine, the CDR3 is 11 residues long. Only the CDR3 portion is preserved as DNA: 33 bases, with reading frame beginning at the first base. CDR1 MDHEN and CDR2 SYDVKM are derived from the germline V gene. The V end loses 3 bases and the J end loses 14 bases, and a stretch of 12 bases separates them. With the rest looked up from the reference TRBV28 and TRBJ2-3 genes rather than sequenced, the full variable domain is DVKVTQSSRYLVKRTGEKVFLECVQDMDHENMFWYRQDPGLGLRLIYFSYDVKMKEKGDIPEGYSVSREKKERFSLILESASTNQTSMYLCASSFPGVWYFGPGTRLTVL.